A selection of T cell receptor beta chains follows, all from one sample in a study of T cells in Graves' hyperthyroidism and ophthalmopathy. TCRdb independently ran MiXCR on the multiplex PCR reads; one entry per CDR3 protein. This table has about 720,000 distinct CDR3 sequences, approximately 19% appearing once. Sequencing was performed on blood. The receptor source for this set is a woman aged 45-65 years with Graves' hyperthyroidism that later progressed to Graves' ophthalmopathy. The CDR3 runs from the conserved cysteine through the conserved F or W. A D gene is named only where the DNA matches it firmly. The size field is filled for only some rows; it gives once, few, many or a size class.

D: .; length: 12; V: TRBV6-2/TRBV6-3; J: TRBJ2-1; size: .; CDR3: CASSYIGDEQFF; DNA: TGTGCCAGCAGTTACATAGGCGATGAGCAGTTCTTC
D: .; length: 18; V: TRBV30; J: TRBJ1-3; size: .; CDR3: CAWSADARDTLSGNTIYF; DNA: TGTGCCTGGAGTGCTGACGCTAGGGACACTCTCTCTGGAAACACCATATATTTT
D: TRBD1; length: 19; V: TRBV3-1; J: TRBJ2-6; size: few; CDR3: CASSQDPRGPHSGANVLTF; DNA: TGTGCCAGCAGCCAAGATCCCAGGGGGCCCCACTCTGGGGCCAACGTCCTGACTTTC
D: .; length: 11; V: TRBV5-6; J: TRBJ2-7; size: few; CDR3: CASSRHYEQYF; DNA: TGTGCCAGCAGTCGCCACTACGAGCAGTACTTC
D: TRBD1; length: 14; V: TRBV13; J: TRBJ2-2; size: few; CDR3: CASSRQGATGELFF; DNA: TGTGCCAGCAGCCGACAGGGGGCGACCGGGGAGCTGTTTTTT
D: .; length: 15; V: TRBV6-1; J: TRBJ1-4; size: .; CDR3: CASSPPGPGDEKLFF; DNA: TGTGCCAGCAGTCCACCGGGCCCCGGGGATGAAAAACTGTTTTTT
D: .; length: 15; V: TRBV12-3/TRBV12-4; J: TRBJ2-7; size: .; CDR3: CASSWGDRGTYEQYF; DNA: TGCGCCAGCAGTTGGGGGGACCGAGGTACCTACGAGCAGTACTTC
D: .; length: 17; V: TRBV11-2; J: TRBJ2-7; size: many; CDR3: CASSLDRGGLALYEQYF; DNA: TGTGCCAGCAGCTTAGACCGAGGAGGTCTTGCTCTCTACGAGCAGTACTTC
D: TRBD2; length: 15; V: TRBV20-1; J: TRBJ2-1; size: few; CDR3: CSAGTSGSSYNEQFF; DNA: TGCAGTGCTGGTACTAGCGGGAGCTCCTACAATGAGCAGTTCTTC
D: .; length: 13; V: TRBV2; J: TRBJ1-2; size: many; CDR3: CASGLPGFQGYTF; DNA: TGTGCCAGCGGGCTCCCAGGGTTTCAAGGCTACACCTTC